One and the same sample provided the 2 T cell receptor beta chains below, sequenced in a study of control samples from healthy donors and cancer patients. Sequencing used immunoSEQ multiplex PCR; TCRdb keeps in-frame clones, though not all of them. Of approximately 100,000 clones listed, roughly 89% were seen once; the top ten hold approximately 8.4%. The sample taken for sequencing was blood. These receptors were taken from a man aged 25 to 40 in good health.

The V call is TRBV29-1, the J call TRBJ1-1; weak D call: TRBD1 (5 bases). The germline V and J ends were trimmed by 5 bases and 6 bases, with 16 bases remaining between them. The CDR3 contains 13 residues. The V gene's germline CDR1 is SQVTM and CDR2 ANQGSEA. The CDR3 reads CSVLNPQGSEAFF. The CDR3 DNA follows: TGCAGCGTTCTCAACCCGCAGGGTTCTGAAGCTTTCTTT.

This clone has a handful of counts. V is TRBV15 and J is TRBJ1-2; 12 bases fit TRBD1. CDR3 length: 15 amino acids. The germline V gene encodes CDR1 LNHNV and CDR2 YYDKDF (reference sequence). Unmatched junction bases numbered 7, after V lost 3 bases and J lost 8 bases. CDR3 sequence: CATSSRGQGAQGYTF. DNA for the CDR3: TGTGCCACCAGCAGTAGGGGACAGGGGGCGCAAGGCTACACCTTC.